Following are 2 T cell receptor beta chains from one sample sequenced in a study of blood T cells in healthy people across ages. Alongside a J-beta primer mix, a sample-barcoded 5' primer served in a second PCR lasting 7 to 11 cycles. TCRdb passed the 5' RACE reads through MiXCR, listing each CDR3 protein once. The sample holds 1.5 million to 2 million distinct CDR3 sequences; around half are singletons and the top ten take over 2%. Sequencing input: blood. These receptor sequences come from a woman between 40 and 50 years old in good health.

The chain combines TRBV11-2 with TRBJ2-7; D gene unclear. The DNA end is more similar to TRBJ2-5, so the J call may be wrong. The CDR3 length is 16 residues. CDR1 is SGHAT, CDR2 FQNNGV, per germline. The CDR3 region is CASSLGAVDVGETQYF. The CDR3 coding sequence is TGTGCCAGCAGCTTAGGGGCGGTCGATGTTGGGGAGACCCAGTACTTC.

The rearrangement joins TRBV14 to TRBJ2-4; D not certain. The DNA end favors TRBJ2-5, so the J call may be wrong. The CDR3 runs to 14 residues. Germline CDR1 and CDR2: SGHDN and FVKESK. The CDR3 protein is CASSVTGIRETQYF. Written as DNA, the CDR3 is TGTGCCAGCAGCGTGACTGGGATTCGGGAGACCCAGTACTTC.